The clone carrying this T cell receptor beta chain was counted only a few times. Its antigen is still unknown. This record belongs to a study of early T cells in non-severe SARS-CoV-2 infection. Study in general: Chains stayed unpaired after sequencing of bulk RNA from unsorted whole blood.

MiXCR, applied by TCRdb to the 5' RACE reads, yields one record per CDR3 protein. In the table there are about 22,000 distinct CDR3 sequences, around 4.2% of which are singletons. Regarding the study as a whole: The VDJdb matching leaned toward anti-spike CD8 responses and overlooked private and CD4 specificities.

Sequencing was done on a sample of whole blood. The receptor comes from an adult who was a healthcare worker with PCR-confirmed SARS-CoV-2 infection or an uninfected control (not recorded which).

CDR3 sequence reads: CASSDDRPEAFF. CDR3 bases: TGTGCCAGCAGCGACGACAGGCCCGAGGCTTTCTTT. The chain links TRBV6-2 or TRBV6-3 to TRBJ1-1; D is perhaps TRBD1 (6 bases). V was trimmed by 6 bases and J by 11 bases, leaving 16 bases between them. The CDR3 runs 12 residues. Germline CDR1 reads MNHEY; CDR2 reads SVGEGT.